This T cell receptor beta chain appears in the sequencing data of a study of CD8 T cells in Susac syndrome. The study, taken as a whole, reports: That the number of individuals in its TCR sequencing and HLA analysis was relatively small was acknowledged by the study.

Notes on this clonotype: What it binds is not known.

The authors sequenced TCR beta from blood CD8+ and CD4+ T cells. TEMRA cells were FACS-enriched, unlike CD8+ and CD4+ T cells, which were negatively isolated. Reverse transcription of roughly 0.5 to 1 ug RNA was performed with random hexamers. TCRdb fed the immunoSEQ multiplex PCR reads into MiXCR, producing one record per CDR3 protein. The table shows 170,000 or so distinct CDR3 sequences, with about 93% occurring only once. V was clipped by 0 bases and J by 7 bases, with 7 bases between them. The germline V gene has CDR1 SGHVS and CDR2 FNYEAQ. The CDR3 runs to 13 residues. The TCR sequence derives from a human donor with Susac syndrome. The sample was CD4+ T cells from PBMCs. The chain has TRBV7-6 and TRBJ2-1; no firm D call. In DNA form, the CDR3 reads TGTGCCAGCAGCTTAGCGCTGAGGAATGAGCAGTTCTTC. Its translation is CASSLALRNEQFF.